This T cell receptor (beta chain) derives from a study of T cells expressing NK-cell markers. On the study more broadly: It was from sorted CD3+CD56+NKG2C+, CD3+CD56+NKG2C- and CD3+CD56-NKG2C+ T cells that TCR beta repertoires came.

CDR3 size: 12 residues. From germline, CDR1 is MNHNY and CDR2 SVGAGI (reference sequence). Study results and limitations: The share of CD8+ T cells held by dominant NKG2C+ clonotypes was 1.0-7.0% in over 5 donors. The CD3+CD56-NKG2C+ fraction of several donors was likewise dominated by these clonotypes.

As the method of synthesis, 5'RACE template switching with UMIs yielded TCR beta cDNA. TCRdb re-analyzed the 5' RACE reads; it lists each CDR3 protein once, without DNA. The sample holds fewer than 400,000 distinct CDR3 sequences. A word on this clonotype: Its antigen remains unidentified.

The source is a woman in her forties or fifties in good health. The rearrangement uses TRBV6-6 and TRBJ2-5. The sample was blood T cells: a sorted CD56 or NKG2C T cell subset, CD4+ or CD8+ T cells, or bulk PBMC T cells (not recorded which). The CDR3 here is CASMLGEETQYF.